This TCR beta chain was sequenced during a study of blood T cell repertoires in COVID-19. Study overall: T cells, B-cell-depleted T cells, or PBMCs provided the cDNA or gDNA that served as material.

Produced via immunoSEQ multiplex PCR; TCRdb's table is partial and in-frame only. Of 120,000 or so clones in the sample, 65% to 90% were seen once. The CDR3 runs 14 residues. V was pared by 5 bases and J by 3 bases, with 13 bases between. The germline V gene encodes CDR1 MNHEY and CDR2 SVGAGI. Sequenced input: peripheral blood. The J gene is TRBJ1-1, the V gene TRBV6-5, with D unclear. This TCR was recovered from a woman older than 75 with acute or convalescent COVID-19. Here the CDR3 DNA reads TGTGCCAGCAGTCCTCGTTGGAGGGACACTGAAGCTTTCTTT. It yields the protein CASSPRWRDTEAFF.